This T cell receptor beta chain appears in the sequencing data of a study of cytotoxic CD8 clonotypes in ibrutinib-treated CLL. Overall study context: Treatment had run for a median roughly 12 months, range 6 to 36, when response samples were taken. The sample average was about 280,000 productive templates and more than 90,000 productive rearrangements. Study observations and caveats: Clonality climbed at ibrutinib response, then dropped toward baseline at progression.

Turning to this clone: As yet, its antigen is unknown.

CDR3 size: 17 residues. The germline V gene has CDR1 KGHSH and CDR2 LQKENI. Trimming cost V 3 bases and J 3 bases, with 21 bases left between them. Clones were sequenced by immunoSEQ multiplex PCR, and TCRdb holds only the in-frame ones, with some missing. The data contain about 40,000 clones, around 70% of them singletons. The sequences come from PBMCs, collected at disease progression, from a patient treated with ibrutinib. The chain links TRBV18 to TRBJ2-7, with D tentatively TRBD1 or TRBD2 (5 bases each). The source is a human donor with chronic lymphocytic leukemia. Here the CDR3 reads CASSPSSTLGAGYEQYF. CDR3 DNA sequence: TGTGCCAGCTCACCGAGCTCCACTCTCGGGGCCGGCTACGAGCAGTACTTC.